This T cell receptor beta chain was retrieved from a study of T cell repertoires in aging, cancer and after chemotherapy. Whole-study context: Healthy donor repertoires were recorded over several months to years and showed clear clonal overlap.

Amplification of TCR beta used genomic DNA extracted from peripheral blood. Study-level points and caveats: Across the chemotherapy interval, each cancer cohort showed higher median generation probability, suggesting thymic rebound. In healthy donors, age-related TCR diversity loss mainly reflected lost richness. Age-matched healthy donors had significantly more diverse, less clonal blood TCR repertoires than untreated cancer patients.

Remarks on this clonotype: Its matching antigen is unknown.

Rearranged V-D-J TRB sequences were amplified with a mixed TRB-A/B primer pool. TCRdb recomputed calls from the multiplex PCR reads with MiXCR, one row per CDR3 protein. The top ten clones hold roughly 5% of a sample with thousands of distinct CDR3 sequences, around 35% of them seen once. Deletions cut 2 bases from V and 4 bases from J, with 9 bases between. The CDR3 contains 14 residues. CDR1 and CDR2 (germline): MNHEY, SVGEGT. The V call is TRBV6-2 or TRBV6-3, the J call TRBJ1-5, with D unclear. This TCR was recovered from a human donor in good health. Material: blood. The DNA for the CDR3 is TGTGCCAGCAGTTACGATGGGGAGAATCAGCCCCAGCATTTT. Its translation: CASSYDGENQPQHF.